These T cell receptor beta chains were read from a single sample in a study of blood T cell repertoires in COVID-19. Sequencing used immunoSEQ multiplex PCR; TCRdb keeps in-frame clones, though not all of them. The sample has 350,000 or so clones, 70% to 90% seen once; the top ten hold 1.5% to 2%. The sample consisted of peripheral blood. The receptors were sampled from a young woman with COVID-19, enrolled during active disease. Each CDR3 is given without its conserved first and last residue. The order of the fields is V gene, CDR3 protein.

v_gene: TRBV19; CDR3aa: ASSRGGQGKFYGYT
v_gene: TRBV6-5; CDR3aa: ASSYDGHYGYT
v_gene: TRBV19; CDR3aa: ASSYRVVGTEAF
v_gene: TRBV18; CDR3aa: ASSPGHEQY
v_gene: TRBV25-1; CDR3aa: ASGGTGNSPLH
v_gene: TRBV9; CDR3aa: ASSVAPPLGGVETQY
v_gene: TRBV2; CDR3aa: ASSEGSLSYEQY
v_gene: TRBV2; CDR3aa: ASAQGNEQF
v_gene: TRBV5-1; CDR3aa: ASSLDGGPGEAF
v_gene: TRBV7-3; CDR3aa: ASSAGPSSYNEQF